This is a list of T cell receptor beta chains from one sample in a study of shared clonotypes between healthy human individuals. Clones were read by immunoSEQ multiplex PCR, and TCRdb kept only the in-frame ones, dropping some. The profile shows roughly 76,000 clones, about 65% of them singletons. Sequenced: memory CD8+ T cells sorted from blood. These receptors were collected from a man younger than 40 in good health. Both conserved end residues are part of each CDR3. A D gene is named only where the DNA matches it firmly. Size is stated for part of the rows, as once, few or many counts, or as a class when the clone is expanded.

d_call | j_call | v_call | clone_size | cdr3_nt | cdr3_aa
. | TRBJ1-5 | TRBV4-3 | . | TGCGCCAGCAGCCAAGACAGATATAGCAATCAGCCCCAGCATTTT | CASSQDRYSNQPQHF
TRBD2 | TRBJ2-1 | TRBV15 | . | TGTGCCACCAGCAGAGAGGCGGGAGGGTTAAATGAGCAGTTCTTC | CATSREAGGLNEQFF
. | TRBJ2-7 | TRBV7-7 | few | TGTGCTAGCAGCTTAGCGAGGTTATCCTGCTACGAGCAGTACTTC | CASSLARLSCYEQYF
TRBD2 | TRBJ2-6 | TRBV5-6 | . | TGTGCCAGCAGCTCAGCGGGGCTTGGGGCCAACGTCCTGACTTTC | CASSSAGLGANVLTF
. | TRBJ2-1 | TRBV7-8 | few | TGTGCCAGCAGCTTATCCGGGGGAAAATTCAATGAGCAGTTCTTC | CASSLSGGKFNEQFF
. | TRBJ2-5 | TRBV7-9 | . | TGTGCCAGCGCTTTCGCGTTCGGGCACCAAGAGACCCAGTACTTC | CASAFAFGHQETQYF
. | TRBJ1-3 | TRBV7-9 | . | TGTGCCAGCAGCTTAGCGCTTGGTGCTCCTGGAAACACCATATATTTT | CASSLALGAPGNTIYF
. | TRBJ2-6 | TRBV28 | once | TGTGCCAGCAGTTCCCCTACATCCATCAGCTCTGGGGCCAACGTCCTGACTTTC | CASSSPTSISSGANVLTF
. | TRBJ2-7 | TRBV5-5 | . | TGTGCCAGAAGAAAACAGGGTACGGTCTACGAGCAGTACTTC | CARRKQGTVYEQYF
TRBD1 | TRBJ2-1 | TRBV10-1 | . | TGCGCCAGTGGACAGGCAGACAATGAGCAGTTCTTC | CASGQADNEQFF
TRBD1 | TRBJ2-2 | TRBV10-1 | few | TGCGCCAGCAGTGATCATCGGACAGGATGGACCGGGGAGCTGTTTTTT | CASSDHRTGWTGELFF
. | TRBJ2-7 | TRBV28 | . | TGTGCCAGCAGTCTGCACTACGAGCAGTACTTC | CASSLHYEQYF
. | TRBJ2-5 | TRBV11-2 | few | TGTGCCAGCAGCTTAGAGTGGCGGGCGGGCCTCGGAGAGACCCAGTACTTC | CASSLEWRAGLGETQYF
TRBD1 | TRBJ1-1 | TRBV6-5 | few | TGTGCCAGCAGTCACAAGACAGGGGCTGAAGCTTTCTTT | CASSHKTGAEAFF
TRBD2 | TRBJ2-1 | TRBV6-1 | . | TGTGCCAGCAGTGAAGATGCGGGAGGGTACAATGAGCAGTTCTTC | CASSEDAGGYNEQFF
TRBD1 | TRBJ2-2 | TRBV10-3 | . | TGTGCCATCAGTAATCCGACGACAGGGCTGAACACCGGGGAGCTGTTTTTT | CAISNPTTGLNTGELFF
. | TRBJ1-2 | TRBV29-1 | many | TGCAGCGTTCTTTCACAGCCGCTAAATTTCTATGGCTACACCTTC | CSVLSQPLNFYGYTF
TRBD2 | TRBJ2-1 | TRBV6-4 | few | TGTGCCAGCAGTGCGGGAGGCTACAATGAGCAGTTCTTC | CASSAGGYNEQFF
. | TRBJ2-5 | TRBV6-1 | . | TGTGCCAGCAGTGAAGTAGGATGGGGAGAGGAGACCCAGTACTTC | CASSEVGWGEETQYF
. | TRBJ1-3 | TRBV27 | few | TGTGCCAGCAGCCGCGACGGGTTCTCTGGAAACACCATATATTTT | CASSRDGFSGNTIYF
TRBD2 | TRBJ2-5 | TRBV14 | . | TGTGCCAGCAGCCAAGAGCTCCCGGGACTAGCCACCTCGTACCAAGAGACCCAGTACTTC | CASSQELPGLATSYQETQYF
. | TRBJ2-3 | TRBV9 | . | TGTGCCAGCAGCGTATTGGATAGCGGAAACACAGATACGCAGTATTTT | CASSVLDSGNTDTQYF
. | TRBJ2-7 | TRBV11-2 | . | TGTGCCAGCAGCGCGCTCACGAGGGCCTACGAGCAGTACTTC | CASSALTRAYEQYF
TRBD2 | TRBJ2-5 | TRBV7-7 | once | TGTGCCAGCAGCTTAGTTGCGGGGGAGCAAGAGACCCAGTACTTC | CASSLVAGEQETQYF
. | TRBJ1-1 | TRBV15 | . | TGTGCCACCAGCAGGGATGTCGGATCTGAAGCTTTCTTT | CATSRDVGSEAFF
. | TRBJ2-1 | TRBV30 | . | TGTGCCTGGAGTGTACCGGTGGATACTCTGTTCTTC | CAWSVPVDTLFF
TRBD2 | TRBJ2-5 | TRBV28 | . | TGTGCCAGCAGTGAGGTCCAGGGACTAGCGGATCAAGAGACCCAGTACTTC | CASSEVQGLADQETQYF
TRBD1 | TRBJ1-5 | TRBV19 | . | TGTGCCAGTAGTCCTACAGGGGGCTTCAATCAGCCCCAGCATTTT | CASSPTGGFNQPQHF
. | TRBJ2-3 | TRBV7-3 | . | TGTGCCAGCAGCTTAGTTGCTGGCGGGAACACAGATACGCAGTATTTT | CASSLVAGGNTDTQYF
. | TRBJ2-3 | TRBV6-4 | . | TGTGCCAGCAGTGAAGGACTGTACACAGATACGCAGTATTTT | CASSEGLYTDTQYF
TRBD1 | TRBJ2-7 | TRBV7-6 | . | TGTGCCAGCAGCTTAGAACACAGGGGCTACGAGCAGTACTTC | CASSLEHRGYEQYF
. | TRBJ2-2 | TRBV6-6 | . | TGTGCCAGCAGTTGGCCGGCGTTTGCCGGGGAGCTGTTTTTT | CASSWPAFAGELFF
. | TRBJ1-5 | TRBV6-6 | . | TGTGCCAGCAGTTACGGGACGGCCCCCAATCAGCCCCAGCATTTT | CASSYGTAPNQPQHF
TRBD2 | TRBJ2-7 | TRBV4-3 | . | TGCGCCAGCAGCCCAATACTAGCGGGGGCCTACGAGCAGTACTTC | CASSPILAGAYEQYF
. | TRBJ2-3 | TRBV5-1 | . | TGCGCCAGCAGCTTGGCCCAGGGTGGTAGAGCGACAGATACGCAGTATTTT | CASSLAQGGRATDTQYF